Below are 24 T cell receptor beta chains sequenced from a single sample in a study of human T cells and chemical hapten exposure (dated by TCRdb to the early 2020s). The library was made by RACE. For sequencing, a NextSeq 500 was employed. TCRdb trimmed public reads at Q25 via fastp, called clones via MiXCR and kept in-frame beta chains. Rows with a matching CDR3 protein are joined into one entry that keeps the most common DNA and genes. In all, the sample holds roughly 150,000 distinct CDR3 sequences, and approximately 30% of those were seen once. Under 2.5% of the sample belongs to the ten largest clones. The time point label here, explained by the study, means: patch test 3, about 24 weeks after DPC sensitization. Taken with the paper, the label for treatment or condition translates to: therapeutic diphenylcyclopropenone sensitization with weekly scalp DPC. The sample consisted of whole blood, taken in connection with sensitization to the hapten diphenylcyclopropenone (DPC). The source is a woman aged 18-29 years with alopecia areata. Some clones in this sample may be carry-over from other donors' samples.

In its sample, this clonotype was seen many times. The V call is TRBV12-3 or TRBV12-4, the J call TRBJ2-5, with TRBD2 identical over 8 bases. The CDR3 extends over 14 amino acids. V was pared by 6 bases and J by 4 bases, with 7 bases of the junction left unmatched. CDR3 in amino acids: CASSIGTRGETQYF. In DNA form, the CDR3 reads TGTGCCAGCAGCATCGGGACTAGGGGAGAGACCCAGTACTTC.

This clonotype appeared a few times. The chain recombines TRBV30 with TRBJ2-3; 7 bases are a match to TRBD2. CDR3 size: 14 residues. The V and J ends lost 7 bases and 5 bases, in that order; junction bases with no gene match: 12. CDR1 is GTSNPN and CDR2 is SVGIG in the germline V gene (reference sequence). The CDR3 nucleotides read TGTGCCTCGACCGCCAGCGGGAACGGAGATACGCAGTATTTT. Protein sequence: CASTASGNGDTQYF.

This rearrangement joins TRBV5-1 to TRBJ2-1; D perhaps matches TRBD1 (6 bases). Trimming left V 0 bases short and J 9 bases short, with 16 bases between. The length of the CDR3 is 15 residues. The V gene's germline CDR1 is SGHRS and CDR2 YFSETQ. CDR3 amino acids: CASSLVGGGGVEQFF. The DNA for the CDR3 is TGCGCCAGCAGCTTGGTCGGCGGTGGGGGCGTTGAGCAGTTCTTC.

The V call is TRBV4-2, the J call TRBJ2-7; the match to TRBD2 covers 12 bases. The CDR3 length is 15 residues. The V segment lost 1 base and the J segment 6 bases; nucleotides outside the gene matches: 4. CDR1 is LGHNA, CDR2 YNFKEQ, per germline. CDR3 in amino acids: CASSQALAGGPEQYF. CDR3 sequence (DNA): TGTGCCAGCAGCCAAGCTCTAGCGGGAGGGCCCGAGCAGTACTTC.

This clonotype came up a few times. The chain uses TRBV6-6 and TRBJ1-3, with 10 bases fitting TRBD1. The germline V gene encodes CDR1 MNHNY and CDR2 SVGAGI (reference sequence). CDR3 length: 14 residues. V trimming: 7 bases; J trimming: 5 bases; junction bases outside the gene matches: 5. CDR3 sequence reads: CASKGTGERNTIYF. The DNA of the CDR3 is TGTGCCAGCAAGGGGACAGGGGAAAGAAACACCATATATTTT.

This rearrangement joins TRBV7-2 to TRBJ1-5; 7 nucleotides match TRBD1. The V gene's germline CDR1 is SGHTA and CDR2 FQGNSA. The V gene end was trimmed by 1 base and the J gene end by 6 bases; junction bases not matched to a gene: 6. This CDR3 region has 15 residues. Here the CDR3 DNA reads TGTGCCAGCAGCTTAGTTGTAGGGGGCGGTCAGCCCCAGCATTTT. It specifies CASSLVVGGGQPQHF. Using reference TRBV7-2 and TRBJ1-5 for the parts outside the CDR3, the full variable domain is GAGVSQSPSNKVTEKGKDVELRCDPISGHTALYWYRQSLGQGLEFLIYFQGNSAPDKSGLPSDRFSAERTGGSVSTLTIQRTQQEDSAVYLCASSLVVGGGQPQHFGDGTRLSIL.

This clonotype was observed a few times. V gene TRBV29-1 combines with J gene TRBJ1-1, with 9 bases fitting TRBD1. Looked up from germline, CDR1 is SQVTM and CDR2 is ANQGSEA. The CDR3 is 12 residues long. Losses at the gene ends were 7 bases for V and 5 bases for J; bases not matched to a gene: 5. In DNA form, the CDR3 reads TGCAGCGGGAACAGGGGGCGGACTGAAGCTTTCTTT. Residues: CSGNRGRTEAFF.

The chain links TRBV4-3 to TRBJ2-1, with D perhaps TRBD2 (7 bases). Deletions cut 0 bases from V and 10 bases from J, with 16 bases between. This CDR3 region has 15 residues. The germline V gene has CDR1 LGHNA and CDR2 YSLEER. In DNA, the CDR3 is TGCGCCAGCAGCCAAGAAAGTAGGGGGGAGGGGGAGCAGTTCTTC. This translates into CASSQESRGEGEQFF.

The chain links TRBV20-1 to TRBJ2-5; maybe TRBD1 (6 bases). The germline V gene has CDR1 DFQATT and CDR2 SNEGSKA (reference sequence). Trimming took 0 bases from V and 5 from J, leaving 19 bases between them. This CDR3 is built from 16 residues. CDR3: CSARDQGSPAGETQYF. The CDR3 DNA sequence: TGCAGTGCTAGAGATCAGGGGAGCCCGGCCGGGGAGACCCAGTACTTC.

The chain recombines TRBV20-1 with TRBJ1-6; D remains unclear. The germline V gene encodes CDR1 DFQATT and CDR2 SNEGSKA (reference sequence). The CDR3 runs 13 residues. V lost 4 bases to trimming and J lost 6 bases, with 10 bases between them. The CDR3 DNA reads TGCAGTGCTAAAAGGGCTTTTAATTCACCCCTCCACTTT. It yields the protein CSAKRAFNSPLHF.

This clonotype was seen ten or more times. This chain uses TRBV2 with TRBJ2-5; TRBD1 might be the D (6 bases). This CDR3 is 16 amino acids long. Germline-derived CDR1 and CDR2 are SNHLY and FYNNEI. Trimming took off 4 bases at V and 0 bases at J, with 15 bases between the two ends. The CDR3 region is CASSGDRSPYQETQYF. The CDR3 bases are TGTGCCAGCAGTGGAGACAGGTCACCGTACCAAGAGACCCAGTACTTC.

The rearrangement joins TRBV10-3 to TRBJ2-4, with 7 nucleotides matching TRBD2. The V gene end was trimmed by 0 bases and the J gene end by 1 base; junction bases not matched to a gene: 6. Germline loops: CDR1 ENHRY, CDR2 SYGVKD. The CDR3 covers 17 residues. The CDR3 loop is CAISESWRGKAKNIQYF. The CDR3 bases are TGTGCCATCAGTGAGTCGTGGCGGGGGAAGGCCAAAAACATTCAGTACTTC.

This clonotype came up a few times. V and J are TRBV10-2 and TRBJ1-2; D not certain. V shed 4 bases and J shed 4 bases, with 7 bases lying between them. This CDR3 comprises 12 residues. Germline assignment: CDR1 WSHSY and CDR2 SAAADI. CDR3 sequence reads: CASSGGPYGYTF. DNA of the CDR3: TGCGCCAGCAGTGGAGGGCCCTATGGCTACACCTTC.

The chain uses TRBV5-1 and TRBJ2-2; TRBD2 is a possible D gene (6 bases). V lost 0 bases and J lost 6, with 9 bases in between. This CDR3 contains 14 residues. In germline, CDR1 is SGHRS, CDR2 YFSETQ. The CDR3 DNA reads TGCGCCAGCAGCTTGGCAGGGACTGCCGGGGAGCTGTTTTTT. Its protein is CASSLAGTAGELFF.

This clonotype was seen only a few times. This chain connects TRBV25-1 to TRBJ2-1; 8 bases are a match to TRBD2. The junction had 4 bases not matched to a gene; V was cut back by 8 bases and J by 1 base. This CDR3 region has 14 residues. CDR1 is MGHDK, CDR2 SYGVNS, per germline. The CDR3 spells CASERETSYNEQFF. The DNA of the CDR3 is TGTGCCAGCGAGCGGGAGACGTCCTACAATGAGCAGTTCTTC.

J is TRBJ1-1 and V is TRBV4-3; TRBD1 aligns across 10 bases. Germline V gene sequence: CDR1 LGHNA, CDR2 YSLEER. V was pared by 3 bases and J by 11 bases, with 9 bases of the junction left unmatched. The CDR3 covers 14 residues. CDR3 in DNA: TGCGCCAGCAGCCATCCGGGACAGGGGTTGGAGGCTTTCTTT. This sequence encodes CASSHPGQGLEAFF.

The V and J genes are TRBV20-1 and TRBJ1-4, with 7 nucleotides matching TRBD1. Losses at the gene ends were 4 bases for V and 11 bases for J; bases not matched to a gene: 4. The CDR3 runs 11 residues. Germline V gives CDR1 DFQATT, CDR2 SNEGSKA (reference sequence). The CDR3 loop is CSANRDSKLFF. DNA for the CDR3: TGCAGTGCTAACCGGGACAGCAAACTGTTTTTT.

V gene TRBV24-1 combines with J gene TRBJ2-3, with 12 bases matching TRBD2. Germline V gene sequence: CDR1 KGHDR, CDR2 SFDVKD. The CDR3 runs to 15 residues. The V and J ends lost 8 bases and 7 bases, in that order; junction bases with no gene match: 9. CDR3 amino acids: CATTPGTSGPNTQYF. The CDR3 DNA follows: TGTGCCACCACCCCCGGGACTAGCGGGCCTAATACGCAGTATTTT.

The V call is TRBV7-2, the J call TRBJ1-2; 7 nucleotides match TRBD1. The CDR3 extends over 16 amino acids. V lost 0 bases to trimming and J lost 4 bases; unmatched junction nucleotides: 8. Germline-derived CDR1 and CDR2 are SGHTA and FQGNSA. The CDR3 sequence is CASSLAGTEKGYGYTF. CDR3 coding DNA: TGTGCCAGCAGCTTAGCCGGGACAGAGAAAGGCTATGGCTACACCTTC.

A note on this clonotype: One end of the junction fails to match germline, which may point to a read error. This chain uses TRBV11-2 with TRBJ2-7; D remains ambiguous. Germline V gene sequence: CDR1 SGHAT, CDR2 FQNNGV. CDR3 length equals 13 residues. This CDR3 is CASSLDASYEQHF. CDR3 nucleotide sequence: TGTGCCAGCAGCTTAGACGCCAGCTACGAGCAGCACTTC.

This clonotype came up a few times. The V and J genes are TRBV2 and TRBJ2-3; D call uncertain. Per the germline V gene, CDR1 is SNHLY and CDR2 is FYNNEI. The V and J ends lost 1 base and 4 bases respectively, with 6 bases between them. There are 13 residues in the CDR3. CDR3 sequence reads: CASSEGAADTQYF. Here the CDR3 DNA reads TGTGCCAGCAGTGAAGGGGCTGCAGATACGCAGTATTTT.

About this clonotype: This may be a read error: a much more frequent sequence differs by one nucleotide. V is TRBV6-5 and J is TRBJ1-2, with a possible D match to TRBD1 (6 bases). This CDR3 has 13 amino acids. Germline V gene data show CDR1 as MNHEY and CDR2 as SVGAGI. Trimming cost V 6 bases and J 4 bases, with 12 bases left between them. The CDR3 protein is CASSLGQLYGYTF. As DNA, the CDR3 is TGTGCCAGCAGCCTAGGACAGCTCTATGGCTACACCTTC.

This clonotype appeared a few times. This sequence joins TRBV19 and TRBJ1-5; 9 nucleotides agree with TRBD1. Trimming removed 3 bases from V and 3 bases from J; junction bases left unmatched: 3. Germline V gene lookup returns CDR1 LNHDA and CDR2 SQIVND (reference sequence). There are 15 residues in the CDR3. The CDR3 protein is CASSIWTGANQPQHF. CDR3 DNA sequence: TGTGCCAGTAGTATTTGGACAGGGGCCAATCAGCCCCAGCATTTT. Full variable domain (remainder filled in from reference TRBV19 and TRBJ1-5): DGGITQSPKYLFRKEGQNVTLSCEQNLNHDAMYWYRQDPGQGLRLIYYSQIVNDFQKGDIAEGYSVSREKKESFPLTVTSAQKNPTAFYLCASSIWTGANQPQHFGDGTRLSIL.

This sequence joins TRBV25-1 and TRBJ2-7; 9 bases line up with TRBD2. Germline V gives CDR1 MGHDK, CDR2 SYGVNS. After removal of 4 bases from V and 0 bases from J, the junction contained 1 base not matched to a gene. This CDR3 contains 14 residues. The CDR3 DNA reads TGTGCCAGCAGTGTTAGCGGGAGCTCCTACGAGCAGTACTTC. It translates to CASSVSGSSYEQYF.